The 15 T cell receptor beta chains listed next were all sequenced from one sample in a study of cytomegalovirus exposure and HLA in healthy donors. Primers for the PCR totalled 60 Vbeta and 13 Jbeta. Repertoires were generated with immunoSEQ multiplex PCR, while TCRdb's copy carries only in-frame clones and drops some. The table includes fewer than 130,000 clones, roughly 71% detected once. Source material: PBMCs. The receptors originated from a man in his forties or fifties in good health and CMV-seropositive.

The count of this clone is one. The chain links TRBV11-2 to TRBJ2-3; D is ambiguous. Germline CDR1 reads SGHAT; CDR2 reads FQNNGV. The CDR3 is 14 amino acids. The V gene lost 5 bases and the J gene lost 3 bases, with 12 bases spanning the gap. CDR3 bases: TGTGCCAGCAGCCAGGATAAAAGAACAGATACGCAGTATTTT. It encodes CASSQDKRTDTQYF.

V and J are TRBV7-9 and TRBJ1-2; TRBD1 might be the D (5 bases). Germline V CDR1 and CDR2: SEHNR, FQNEAQ (reference sequence). V was cut by 8 bases and J by 2 bases, with 18 bases left in between. The CDR3 is 15 residues long. In nucleotides, the CDR3 is TGTGCCAGCTCGAAGCAGGGAGGAGAAAACTATGGCTACACCTTC. Amino acids: CASSKQGGENYGYTF. The variable domain in full, with the rest retrieved from reference TRBV7-9 and TRBJ1-2, is DTGVSQNPRHKITKRGQNVTFRCDPISEHNRLYWYRQTLGQGPEFLTYFQNEAQLEKSRLLSDRFSAERPKGSFSTLEIQRTEQGDSAMYLCASSKQGGENYGYTFGSGTRLTVV.

The chain joins TRBV25-1 to TRBJ1-2; perhaps TRBD1 as D (5 bases). This CDR3 region has 12 residues. Germline loops: CDR1 MGHDK, CDR2 SYGVNS. The ends were cut back, 6 bases at V and 6 bases at J, with 11 bases in the middle. In DNA, the CDR3 is TGTGCCAGCAGCAGGGCCCGGGATGGCTACACCTTC. Its translation is CASSRARDGYTF.

The V and J genes are TRBV7-3 and TRBJ2-3, with TRBD2 identical over 15 bases. Germline V CDR1 and CDR2: SGHTA, FQGTGA. The CDR3 is 20 residues long. Trimming cost V 0 bases and J 2 bases; bases outside gene matches: 9. CDR3 sequence: CASSLTGTSGRPIPTDTQYF. The CDR3 coding sequence is TGTGCCAGCAGCTTAACGGGGACTAGCGGGAGGCCCATCCCCACAGATACGCAGTATTTT.

The table lists this clone with a few counts. This sequence joins TRBV10-3 and TRBJ1-1; 8 bases align to TRBD1. The CDR3 is 14 amino acids. The V gene's germline CDR1 is ENHRY and CDR2 SYGVKD. V shed 10 bases and J 5 bases; nucleotides not matched to a gene: 12. Here the CDR3 reads CATLDRESETEAFF. The CDR3 coding sequence is TGTGCCACCTTGGACAGGGAATCGGAGACTGAAGCTTTCTTT.

The gene calls are TRBV15 and TRBJ2-5; D is possibly TRBD1 (5 bases). This CDR3 region has 15 residues. V was pared by 0 bases and J by 2 bases, with 10 bases between. The germline V gene encodes CDR1 LNHNV and CDR2 YYDKDF (reference sequence). The CDR3 protein is CATSRDQGVQETQYF. CDR3 coding DNA: TGTGCCACCAGCAGAGATCAAGGGGTACAAGAGACCCAGTACTTC.

This rearrangement joins TRBV13 to TRBJ1-5; D unclear. Trimming left V 5 bases short and J 5 bases short, with 4 bases between. CDR3 length equals 11 residues. The V gene's germline CDR1 is PRHDT and CDR2 FYEKMQ (reference sequence). CDR3 in DNA: TGTGCCAGCAGCCCCTATCAGCCCCAGCATTTT. Translated: CASSPYQPQHF.

The chain combines TRBV2 with TRBJ2-2; D uncertain. CDR3 length: 15 residues. From germline, CDR1 is SNHLY and CDR2 FYNNEI. Trimming stripped 4 bases from V and 0 bases from J, with 9 bases between. CDR3 residues: CASSVERTNTGELFF. In nucleotides, the CDR3 is TGTGCCAGCAGTGTTGAGCGAACGAACACCGGGGAGCTGTTTTTT. Variable domain in full (rest from reference TRBV2 and TRBJ2-2): EPEVTQTPSHQVTQMGQEVILRCVPISNHLYFYWYRQILGQKVEFLVSFYNNEISEKSEIFDDQFSVERPDGSNFTLKIRSTKLEDSAMYFCASSVERTNTGELFFGEGSRLTVL.

The V gene is TRBV5-1, the J gene TRBJ1-1; 9 nucleotides agree with TRBD1. In germline, CDR1 is SGHRS, CDR2 YFSETQ. The ends lost 4 bases at V and 3 bases at J; junction bases unmatched: 4. This CDR3 contains 14 residues. In nucleotides, the CDR3 is TGCGCCAGCAGCCCGGGACAGGGAGACACTGAAGCTTTCTTT. Protein: CASSPGQGDTEAFF. The whole variable domain, filled in from reference TRBV5-1 and TRBJ1-1, reads KAGVTQTPRYLIKTRGQQVTLSCSPISGHRSVSWYQQTPGQGLQFLFEYFSETQRNKGNFPGRFSGRQFSNSRSEMNVSTLELGDSALYLCASSPGQGDTEAFFGQGTRLTVV.

The chain uses TRBV29-1 and TRBJ2-3; 14 bases agree with TRBD2. The junction had 7 bases not matched to a gene; V was cut back by 1 base and J by 1 base. CDR1 is SQVTM and CDR2 is ANQGSEA in the germline V gene. This CDR3 spans 18 amino acids. The CDR3 sequence: CSVEGLAGGWSGTDTQYF. In DNA form, the CDR3 reads TGCAGCGTTGAAGGACTAGCGGGAGGGTGGAGTGGCACAGATACGCAGTATTTT.

The chain combines TRBV29-1 with TRBJ1-2; D call uncertain. There are 12 residues in the CDR3. Trimming shortened V by 3 bases and J by 0 bases, and 5 bases separated the two germline ends. CDR1 is SQVTM and CDR2 is ANQGSEA in the germline V gene. The DNA for the CDR3 is TGCAGCGTTGATGCAGCTAACTATGGCTACACCTTC. Translating it yields CSVDAANYGYTF.

The genes are TRBV19 and TRBJ1-1, with D maybe TRBD1 (5 bases). There are 14 residues in the CDR3. The germline CDR1 and CDR2 sequences are LNHDA and SQIVND (reference sequence). V was clipped by 11 bases and J by 3 bases, with 19 bases between them. CDR3 in amino acids: CASSNQGTDTEAFF. CDR3 nucleotide sequence: TGTGCCTCCTCCAACCAGGGAACGGACACTGAAGCTTTCTTT.

The chain recombines TRBV5-1 with TRBJ2-2; D is perhaps TRBD2 (5 bases). The CDR3 consists of 16 residues. V lost 0 bases to trimming and J lost 6 bases, with 15 bases between them. Germline-derived CDR1 and CDR2 are SGHRS and YFSETQ. The CDR3 spells CASSLVGSVPAGELFF. The CDR3 nucleotides read TGCGCCAGCAGCTTGGTGGGTAGCGTCCCCGCCGGGGAGCTGTTTTTT.

The rearrangement links TRBV10-1 to TRBJ1-5, with D hard to call. Germline V gene data show CDR1 as WNHNN and CDR2 as SYGVQD (reference sequence). The CDR3 runs 13 residues. V was trimmed by 2 bases and J by 7 bases, leaving 9 bases between them. DNA for the CDR3: TGCGCCAGCAGTGAGAACTCTTACCAGCCCCAGCATTTT. Translating it yields CASSENSYQPQHF.

The chain employs TRBV28 and TRBJ2-7, with TRBD2 identical over 7 bases. This CDR3 comprises 18 residues. Germline CDR1 is MDHEN and CDR2 is SYDVKM. The V and J ends lost 3 bases and 4 bases, in that order; junction bases with no gene match: 18. DNA for the CDR3: TGTGCCAGCAGTTTCGCAGTAGATCCGAGCGGGAAGGGTTACGAGCAGTACGTC. Translated, it gives CASSFAVDPSGKGYEQYV.